The 23 T cell receptor beta chains reported below all come from one sample, sequenced in a study of blood T cell repertoires in COVID-19. Some clones are missing from TCRdb's copy, which holds only in-frame ones; the method was immunoSEQ multiplex PCR. The top ten clones hold less than 8.5% of a sample with approximately 9,800 clones, 80% of them seen once. Sequences were obtained from peripheral blood. The receptors come from a man between 65 and 79 years old with active COVID-19.

This CDR3 is CASSLDGYINNEQFF. The CDR3 nucleotides are TGTGCCAGCAGCTTGGACGGGTACATCAACAATGAGCAGTTCTTC. The genes are TRBV5-4 and TRBJ2-1; D not certain. Looked up from germline, CDR1 is SGHNT and CDR2 is YYREEE (reference sequence). V was clipped by 0 bases and J by 5 bases, with 12 bases between them. The CDR3 is 15 amino acids.

This sequence joins TRBV21-1 and TRBJ2-7; the table assigns TRBD2, which was not confirmed against the DNA. TRBV21-1 is flagged as a pseudogene. This CDR3 is built from 17 residues. The CDR3 sequence: CASSNSSLADPSYEQYF. The CDR3 DNA follows: TGTGCCAGCAGCAATTCGTCACTAGCGGATCCCTCCTACGAGCAGTACTTC.

This chain uses TRBV5-5 with TRBJ2-7; 10 bases are shared with TRBD2. The ends lost 4 bases at V and 4 bases at J; junction bases unmatched: 8. Per the germline V gene, CDR1 is SGHKS and CDR2 is YYEKEE (reference sequence). CDR3 length: 15 amino acids. CDR3 sequence (DNA): TGTGCCAGCAGCCCCGCACCGACTAGCGGGTACGAGCAGTACTTC. Translated: CASSPAPTSGYEQYF.

The rearrangement uses TRBV30 and TRBJ2-5; 14 nucleotides agree with TRBD2. Trimming cost V 2 bases and J 1 base; bases outside gene matches: 6. Germline CDR1 and CDR2: GTSNPN and SVGIG (reference sequence). This CDR3 comprises 17 residues. CDR3 sequence (DNA): TGTGCCTGGAGTCCGGGGACTAGCGGGAGAGGCCAAGAGACCCAGTACTTC. Translation: CAWSPGTSGRGQETQYF. Combining the CDR3 with reference TRBV30 and TRBJ2-5 gives the whole variable domain SQTIHQWPATLVQPVGSPLSLECTVEGTSNPNLYWYRQAAGRGLQLLFYSVGIGQISSEVPQNLSASRPQDRQFILSSKKLLLSDSGFYLCAWSPGTSGRGQETQYFGPGTRLLVL.

This clone has just one count. CDR3 region: CASRMGETGELFF. The CDR3 nucleotides are TGTGCCAGCAGGATGGGAGAAACCGGGGAGCTGTTTTTT. The gene calls are TRBV6-4 and TRBJ2-2, with D tentatively TRBD2 (5 bases). Germline V gene lookup returns CDR1 MRHNA and CDR2 SNTAGT. CDR3 length equals 13 residues. Trimming removed 6 bases from V and 5 bases from J, with 10 bases in between.

The chain joins TRBV29-1 to TRBJ2-1, with 9 bases matching TRBD2. With 4 bases clipped from V and 5 bases from J, the junction kept 9 bases outside the gene matches. The CDR3 loop spans 15 amino acids. Germline V gene sequence: CDR1 SQVTM, CDR2 ANQGSEA. CDR3 nucleotide sequence: TGCAGCGTTGGAGGGGGAGCGGGAGGTCACAATGAGCAGTTCTTC. It yields the protein CSVGGGAGGHNEQFF.

The chain has TRBV21-1 and TRBJ2-1; whether TRBD2, the table's D call, matches the DNA was not checked. TRBV21-1 is an annotated pseudogene. The length of the CDR3 is 15 residues. The CDR3 region is CASSPRDYLGGEQFF. The CDR3, as DNA: TGTGCCAGCAGCCCCCGGGACTACCTGGGGGGTGAGCAGTTCTTC.

In this sample, this clone turned up a few times. The rearrangement links TRBV11-2 to TRBJ2-7; 10 bases are shared with TRBD1. J lost 5 bases, V lost 3 bases, and 7 bases had no gene match. This CDR3 comprises 15 residues. CDR1 is SGHAT and CDR2 is FQNNGV in the germline V gene. The CDR3 here is CASSLGGGQGNEQYF. The CDR3 region has the DNA TGTGCCAGCAGCTTGGGAGGGGGACAGGGGAACGAGCAGTACTTC.

This rearrangement joins TRBV19 to TRBJ1-4; 9 positions agree with TRBD1. CDR1 and CDR2 (germline): LNHDA, SQIVND (reference sequence). The CDR3 runs 15 residues. The V segment lost 5 bases and the J segment 8 bases; nucleotides outside the gene matches: 9. Here the CDR3 reads CASSLKGTGNEKLFF. The CDR3 nucleotides are TGTGCCAGTAGTTTGAAGGGGACAGGGAACGAAAAACTGTTTTTT.

This clone was seen only once. This chain joins TRBV15 and TRBJ1-1; maybe TRBD1 (5 bases). The length of the CDR3 is 15 residues. V was clipped by 0 bases and J by 0 bases, with 8 bases between them. CDR1 LNHNV and CDR2 YYDKDF come from the germline V gene (reference sequence). CDR3 region: CATSRDKGMNTEAFF. CDR3 nucleotides: TGTGCCACCAGCAGAGATAAGGGGATGAACACTGAAGCTTTCTTT.

The J gene is TRBJ2-7, the V gene TRBV11-2; perhaps TRBD1 as D (7 bases). The CDR3 is 15 amino acids. Germline CDR1 reads SGHAT; CDR2 reads FQNNGV. Trimming left V 7 bases short and J 4 bases short, with 20 bases between. CDR3 residues: CASTRGASSFYEQYF. The DNA of the CDR3 is TGTGCCAGCACCAGGGGGGCTAGTTCCTTTTACGAGCAGTACTTC.

This chain uses TRBV2 with TRBJ1-2; D gene unclear. This CDR3 region has 13 residues. Germline lookup yields CDR1 SNHLY and CDR2 FYNNEI. Trimming took off 11 bases at V and 0 bases at J, with 13 bases between the two ends. CDR3 DNA sequence: TGTGCCTCATACGGGAGGGCTAACTATGGCTACACCTTC. Its translation is CASYGRANYGYTF.

The chain recombines TRBV3-1 (or the pseudogene TRBV3-2) with TRBJ1-6; tentative D call: TRBD1 (6 bases). The germline gives CDR1 LGHDT, CDR2 YNNKEL (reference sequence). V was shortened by 0 bases and J by 14 bases, with 14 bases between the two germline ends. This CDR3 spans 14 amino acids. Written as DNA, the CDR3 is TGTGCCAGCAGCCAAGATGGGGGCAGGGCATCCCTCCACTTT. It specifies CASSQDGGRASLHF.

This clone occurred once. V gene TRBV18 combines with J gene TRBJ2-3, with TRBD2 matching over 14 bases. CDR1 KGHSH and CDR2 LQKENI come from the germline V gene. The CDR3 contains 21 residues. Losses at the gene ends were 5 bases for V and 1 base for J; bases not matched to a gene: 17. The CDR3 region is CASSTSGTSGSLSFGTDTQYF. CDR3 nucleotides: TGTGCCAGCTCAACTTCCGGGACTAGCGGGAGTTTAAGCTTTGGCACAGATACGCAGTATTTT.

This clone was recorded once. CDR3 region: CASSNTRRARTYNEQFF. CDR3 DNA sequence: TGTGCCAGCAGCAACACTCGGCGGGCCAGGACCTACAATGAGCAGTTCTTC. The rearrangement uses TRBV28 and TRBJ2-1; the D gene is possibly TRBD2 (5 bases). The V end lost 6 bases, the J end lost 2 bases, and 20 bases lay between the germline ends. Germline CDR1 is MDHEN and CDR2 is SYDVKM. The CDR3 consists of 17 residues.

This clone was counted between two and nine times. The chain employs TRBV30 and TRBJ2-7; D gene unclear. This CDR3 spans 12 amino acids. Germline CDR1 is GTSNPN and CDR2 is SVGIG (reference sequence). The V end lost 3 bases, the J end lost 4 bases, and 10 bases lay between the germline ends. The CDR3 DNA reads TGTGCCTGGAGCCCCCGCGGTTACGAGCAGTACTTC. Encoded protein: CAWSPRGYEQYF.

This clone has only a few counts. This specimen includes other DNA sequences encoding the same CDR3. The chain couples TRBV2 to TRBJ2-1; D may be TRBD1 (5 bases). The CDR3 has 13 amino acids. V dropped 4 bases and J dropped 5 bases, with 9 bases sitting between them. Germline V gives CDR1 SNHLY, CDR2 FYNNEI. CDR3 sequence: CASSVRQNNEQFF. DNA for the CDR3: TGTGCCAGCAGTGTTCGACAGAACAATGAGCAGTTCTTC.

CDR3 sequence (DNA): TGTGCCAGCAGCACCTGGGGGGGGAACAATGAGCAGTTCTTC. Its translation is CASSTWGGNNEQFF. The chain employs TRBV5-5 and TRBJ2-1, with 7 nucleotides matching TRBD2. CDR3 length: 14 amino acids. Per germline, CDR1 SGHKS and CDR2 YYEKEE (reference sequence). Trimming removed 4 bases from V and 5 bases from J; junction bases left unmatched: 6.

The chain links TRBV10-3 to TRBJ1-5; 7 positions agree with TRBD1. The germline V gene has CDR1 ENHRY and CDR2 SYGVKD. The CDR3 has 15 amino acids. Trimming at V came to 3 bases and at J to 0 bases, leaving 2 bases not matched to a gene. The CDR3 is CAISEGGHSNQPQHF. CDR3 bases: TGTGCCATCAGTGAAGGGGGCCATAGCAATCAGCCCCAGCATTTT.

The genes are TRBV4-2 and TRBJ2-1; TRBD1 aligns across 11 bases. From germline, CDR1 is LGHNA and CDR2 YNFKEQ. CDR3 size: 15 residues. V lost 0 bases, J lost 9 bases, and 4 bases stayed unmatched. In nucleotides, the CDR3 is TGTGCCAGCAGCCAAGAGGGGACAGGGGGTAGTGAGCAGTTCTTC. Translated: CASSQEGTGGSEQFF.

The chain has TRBV5-5 and TRBJ2-2, with TRBD1 matching 7 bases. CDR1 SGHKS and CDR2 YYEKEE come from the germline V gene (reference sequence). This CDR3 spans 15 amino acids. V gave up 5 bases and J gave up 1 base; unmatched junction bases: 5. The CDR3 DNA sequence: TGTGCCAGCAGGTTAGGGACAGAGAACACCGGGGAGCTGTTTTTT. The encoded protein is CASRLGTENTGELFF.

The chain has TRBV9 and TRBJ1-2; D gene uncertain. Per the germline V gene, CDR1 is SGDLS and CDR2 is YYNGEE. Between the trimmed V and J ends, which lost 0 bases and 5 bases, there was a span of 11 bases. The CDR3 extends over 14 amino acids. CDR3 region: CASSVDGRGYGYTF. The CDR3, as DNA: TGTGCCAGCAGCGTAGATGGCAGAGGGTATGGCTACACCTTC.

The V call is TRBV5-4, the J call TRBJ2-3; TRBD2 matches at 12 bases. V shed 3 bases and J 2 bases; nucleotides not matched to a gene: 13. The germline CDR1 and CDR2 sequences are SGHNT and YYREEE (reference sequence). This CDR3 contains 19 residues. In nucleotides, the CDR3 is TGTGCCAGCAGCTCCGGACTAGCGGGAAAAGGTAATTACACAGATACGCAGTATTTT. Amino acids: CASSSGLAGKGNYTDTQYF.